These T cell receptor beta chains were read from a single sample in a study of T cell responses to AZD1222 COVID-19 vaccine. Sequencing used immunoSEQ multiplex PCR; TCRdb keeps in-frame clones, though not all of them. The profile shows approximately 74,000 clones, 86% of them singletons. The source material was peripheral blood, sampled on day 0 of AZD1222 vaccination. These receptors were taken from an adult in good health. CDR3s include the opening cysteine and the closing phenylalanine or tryptophan. A D gene is named only where the DNA matches it firmly. For some rows the clone size is stated as once, few or many, or as a class when expanded; others skip it.

>TRBJ1-2|TRBD1|13|TRBV12-3/TRBV12-4|.
CASSAGTGIGYTF
TGTGCCAGCAGTGCCGGGACAGGGATTGGCTACACCTTC
>TRBJ1-2|TRBD1|13|TRBV5-4|.
CASSVGTGEGYTF
TGTGCCAGCAGCGTTGGGACAGGGGAAGGCTACACCTTC
>TRBJ2-3|TRBD2|14|TRBV5-1|.
CASSSGTSQDTQYF
TGCGCCAGCAGCTCCGGGACTAGTCAAGATACGCAGTATTTT
>TRBJ2-7|TRBD2|16|TRBV4-3|.
CASSHGLAGGGDEQYF
TGCGCCAGCAGCCACGGACTAGCGGGAGGGGGAGACGAGCAGTACTTC
>TRBJ1-3|.|15|TRBV19|.
CASSIAGTSGNTIYF
TGTGCCAGTAGTATTGCAGGGACCTCTGGAAACACCATATATTTT
>TRBJ2-7|TRBD1|15|TRBV3-1/TRBV3-2|once
CASSLGDRGVGEQYF
TGTGCCAGCAGCCTTGGCGACAGGGGTGTCGGCGAGCAGTACTTC
>TRBJ1-4|TRBD1|18|TRBV4-2|.
CASSQSQGATLTNEKLFF
TGTGCCAGCAGCCAATCACAGGGGGCCACTCTCACTAATGAAAAACTGTTTTTT
>TRBJ2-1|TRBD2|15|TRBV4-1|.
CASSQRLAGGGEQFF
TGCGCCAGCAGCCAGCGACTAGCGGGGGGCGGTGAGCAGTTCTTC
>TRBJ2-1|.|15|TRBV10-2|.
CASKVLGGPFSEQFF
TGCGCCAGCAAAGTTTTAGGAGGGCCTTTTAGTGAGCAGTTCTTC
>TRBJ1-1|.|13|TRBV6-5|.
CASSYGEPVEAFF
TGTGCCAGCAGTTACGGGGAGCCGGTTGAAGCTTTCTTT
>TRBJ2-5|.|14|TRBV27|.
CASSPNRNQETQYF
TGTGCCAGCAGTCCAAACAGAAATCAAGAGACCCAGTACTTC
>TRBJ2-5|.|14|TRBV14|once
CASSQAGLQETQYF
TGTGCCAGCAGCCAAGCGGGACTGCAAGAGACCCAGTACTTC
>TRBJ1-2|TRBD1|12|TRBV29-1|.
CSVGGRAGTVTF
TGCAGCGTTGGAGGTCGGGCCGGGACAGTGACCTTC
>TRBJ1-1|.|13|TRBV2|.
CASTESGTTEAFF
TGTGCCAGCACCGAGTCGGGGACCACTGAAGCTTTCTTT
>TRBJ1-2|.|15|TRBV24-1|.
CATSHSWGHPYGYTF
TGTGCCACCAGTCATAGCTGGGGACACCCCTATGGCTACACCTTC
>TRBJ1-1|.|12|TRBV7-9|.
CASSSQGTEAFF
TGTGCCAGCAGCTCCCAGGGCACTGAAGCTTTCTTT
>TRBJ1-1|.|13|TRBV19|.
CASTMTSDTEAFF
TGTGCCAGTACCATGACCTCGGACACTGAAGCTTTCTTT
>TRBJ1-1|.|13|TRBV2|.
CASSDDVNTEAFF
TGTGCCAGCAGTGATGACGTGAACACTGAAGCTTTCTTT
>TRBJ2-7|.|11|TRBV5-1|.
CASSLGNEQYF
TGCGCCAGCAGCTTGGGGAACGAGCAGTACTTC
>TRBJ1-1|TRBD1|15|TRBV6-5|.
CASSYGTALNTEAFF
TGTGCCAGCAGTTACGGGACAGCTCTGAACACTGAAGCTTTCTTT
>TRBJ1-4|TRBD1|22|TRBV27|.
CASSLSFLGQGLGAATNEKLFF
TGTGCCAGCAGTTTATCGTTCCTAGGACAGGGGCTGGGAGCGGCAACTAATGAAAAACTGTTTTTT
>TRBJ1-1|TRBD1|15|TRBV5-1|.
CASSPRTGGNTEAFF
TGCGCCAGCAGCCCGAGGACAGGGGGGAACACTGAAGCTTTCTTT
>TRBJ2-5|TRBD1|17|TRBV2|.
CASRPDRGLTFKETQYF
TGTGCCAGCAGGCCCGACAGGGGTTTAACTTTCAAGGAGACCCAGTACTTC
>TRBJ1-2|.|15|TRBV7-2|.
CASSPLGARYYGYTF
TGTGCCAGCAGCCCACTGGGGGCCCGATACTATGGCTACACCTTC
>TRBJ2-1|.|13|TRBV4-1|.
CASSRSSYNEQFF
TGCGCCAGCAGCAGGTCGTCCTACAATGAGCAGTTCTTC
>TRBJ2-3|.|13|TRBV11-1|many
CASSPVREGTQYF
TGTGCCAGCAGCCCCGTCCGGGAAGGTACGCAGTATTTT
>TRBJ2-7|TRBD2|17|TRBV7-8|.
CASKLGLAGGWTYEQYF
TGTGCCAGCAAACTGGGACTAGCGGGAGGTTGGACCTACGAGCAGTACTTC
>TRBJ1-4|TRBD1|16|TRBV6-5|.
CASSYWTGSPNEKLFF
TGTGCCAGCAGTTACTGGACAGGGTCCCCTAATGAAAAACTGTTTTTT
>TRBJ2-1|TRBD1|13|TRBV4-1|.
CASSQVGQGEQFF
TGCGCCAGCAGCCAAGTGGGACAGGGGGAGCAGTTCTTC
>TRBJ1-2|.|16|TRBV19|.
CASSSPRAGTNYGYTF
TGTGCCAGTAGTAGCCCGAGGGCAGGGACTAACTATGGCTACACCTTC
>TRBJ2-1|.|14|TRBV7-2|.
CASSLASLTNEQFF
TGTGCCAGCAGCTTAGCGAGCCTAACCAATGAGCAGTTCTTC
>TRBJ1-1|TRBD1|17|TRBV15|.
CATSRGRDRGSNTEAFF
TGTGCCACCAGCAGAGGCCGGGACAGGGGATCGAACACTGAAGCTTTCTTT
>TRBJ2-1|TRBD2|13|TRBV30|.
CACKRGAGNEQFF
TGTGCCTGTAAGCGGGGGGCTGGCAATGAGCAGTTCTTC
>TRBJ1-6|TRBD1|15|TRBV5-1|.
CASSPGTEYNSPLHF
TGCGCCAGCAGCCCAGGGACAGAATATAATTCACCCCTCCACTTT
>TRBJ2-7|.|11|TRBV6-5|.
CATTDRNEQYF
TGTGCCACTACCGACAGGAACGAGCAGTACTTC
>TRBJ1-2|.|13|TRBV6-1|.
CASSDLGVAGYTF
TGTGCCAGCAGTGATTTGGGGGTTGCTGGCTACACCTTC
>TRBJ1-1|.|15|TRBV28|.
CASSPQGMGNTEAFF
TGTGCCAGCAGTCCTCAGGGTATGGGGAACACTGAAGCTTTCTTT
>TRBJ2-3|TRBD1|15|TRBV6-2/TRBV6-3|once
CASSSGTGSTDTQYF
TGTGCCAGCAGTTCTGGGACAGGTAGCACAGATACGCAGTATTTT
>TRBJ2-3|TRBD2|20|TRBV4-2|.
CASSQAILAGGLASTDTQYF
TGTGCCAGCAGCCAGGCTATCCTAGCGGGGGGCTTAGCTAGCACAGATACGCAGTATTTT
>TRBJ1-2|.|14|TRBV30|.
CAWSVDWGNYGYTF
TGTGCCTGGAGTGTAGATTGGGGCAACTATGGCTACACCTTC
>TRBJ1-1|.|13|TRBV16|.
CASSQLVNTEAFF
TGTGCCAGTAGCCAATTAGTGAACACTGAAGCTTTCTTT
>TRBJ2-5|TRBD1|19|TRBV2|once
CASSGWSMGQGATQETQYF
TGTGCCAGCAGTGGGTGGTCTATGGGACAGGGGGCAACCCAAGAGACCCAGTACTTC
>TRBJ1-1|TRBD1|16|TRBV19|once
CASSARQGAMNTEAFF
TGTGCCAGTAGCGCGAGACAGGGGGCAATGAACACTGAAGCTTTCTTT
>TRBJ2-1|TRBD2|18|TRBV28|.
CASSGNGLASWSYNEQFF
TGTGCCAGTTCTGGGAACGGACTAGCGTCTTGGTCCTACAATGAGCAGTTCTTC
>TRBJ1-5|.|18|TRBV19|.
CATLQLEGAGASNQPQHF
TGTGCCACCCTGCAACTTGAAGGAGCGGGGGCCAGCAATCAGCCCCAGCATTTT
>TRBJ2-5|.|13|TRBV5-1|.
CASSPGDGETQYF
TGCGCCAGCAGCCCAGGGGACGGAGAGACCCAGTACTTC